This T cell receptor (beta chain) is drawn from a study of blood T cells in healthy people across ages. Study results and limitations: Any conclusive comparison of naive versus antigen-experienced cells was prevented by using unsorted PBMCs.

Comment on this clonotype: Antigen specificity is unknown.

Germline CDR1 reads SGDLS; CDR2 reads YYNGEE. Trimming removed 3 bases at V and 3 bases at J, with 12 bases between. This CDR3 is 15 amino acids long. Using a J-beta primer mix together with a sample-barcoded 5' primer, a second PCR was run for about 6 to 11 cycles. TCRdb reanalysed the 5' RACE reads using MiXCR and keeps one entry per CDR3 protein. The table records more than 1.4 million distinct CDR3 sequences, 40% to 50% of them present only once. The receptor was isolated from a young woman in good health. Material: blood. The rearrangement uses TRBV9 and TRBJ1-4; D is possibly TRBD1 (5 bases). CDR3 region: CASSASTGSNEKLFF. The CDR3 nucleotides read TGTGCCAGCAGCGCCTCTACAGGATCTAATGAAAAACTGTTTTTT.